This TCR beta chain was captured by sequencing in a study of cytomegalovirus exposure and HLA in healthy donors. Between the trimmed V and J ends, which lost 2 bases and 10 bases, there was a span of 11 bases. The CDR3 is made up of 11 amino acids. Germline lookup yields CDR1 DFQATT and CDR2 SNEGSKA (reference sequence). The study ran its PCR with 60 Vbeta and 13 Jbeta primers. Clones were sequenced by immunoSEQ multiplex PCR, and TCRdb holds only the in-frame ones, with some missing. The sample records approximately 190,000 clones, approximately 85% being singletons. The sequenced material came from PBMCs. This rearrangement joins TRBV20-1 to TRBJ1-1, with a tentative D call TRBD1 (6 bases). This receptor was identified in a woman between 45 and 65 years old in good health and CMV-seropositive. CDR3 loop: CSARTGKGAFF. CDR3 bases: TGCAGTGCTAGAACAGGGAAAGGAGCTTTCTTT.